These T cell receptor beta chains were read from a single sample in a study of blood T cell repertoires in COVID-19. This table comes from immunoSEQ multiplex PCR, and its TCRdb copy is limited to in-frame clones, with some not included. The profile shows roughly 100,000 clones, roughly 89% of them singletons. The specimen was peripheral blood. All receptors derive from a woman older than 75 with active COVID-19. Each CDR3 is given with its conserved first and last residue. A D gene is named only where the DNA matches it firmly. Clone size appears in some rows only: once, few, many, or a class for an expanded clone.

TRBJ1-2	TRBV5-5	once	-	TGTGCCAGCAGCCCAGCGGGGCAGGGGTTCGGCTACACCTTC	CASSPAGQGFGYTF
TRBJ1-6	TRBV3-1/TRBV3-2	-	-	TGTGCCAGCAGCCAACGTCCCAATTCACCCCTCCACTTT	CASSQRPNSPLHF
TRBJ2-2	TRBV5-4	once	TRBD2	TGTGCCAGCAGCAAGCGGGAAAACACCGGGGAGCTGTTTTTT	CASSKRENTGELFF
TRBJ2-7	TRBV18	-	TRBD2	TGTGCCAGCTCACCACCCGGGACTAGCGGGATCTACGAGCAGTACTTC	CASSPPGTSGIYEQYF
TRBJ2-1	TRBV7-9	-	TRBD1	TGTGCCACCGAGGGGGGGACAGGGCCGCTCAATGAGCAGTTCTTC	CATEGGTGPLNEQFF
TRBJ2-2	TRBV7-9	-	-	TGTGCCAGCAGCTTTTCCGGGACTGCGAACACCGGGGAGCTGTTTTTT	CASSFSGTANTGELFF
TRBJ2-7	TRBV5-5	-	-	TGTGCCAGCAGCTTTGTTACAGGGTCGGTATCCTACGAGCAGTACTTC	CASSFVTGSVSYEQYF
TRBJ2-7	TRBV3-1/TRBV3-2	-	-	TGTGCCAGCAGCCGAGCACAGTACGAGCAGTACTTC	CASSRAQYEQYF
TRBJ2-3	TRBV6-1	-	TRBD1	TGTGCCAGCAGCGAATCTCCGGGCAGGGGGAGCACAGATACGCAGTATTTT	CASSESPGRGSTDTQYF
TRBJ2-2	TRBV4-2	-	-	TGTGCCAGCAGCCGCCAAGGGTTAGCGGACACCGGGGAGCTGTTTTTT	CASSRQGLADTGELFF
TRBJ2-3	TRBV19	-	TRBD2	TGTGCCAGTAGTCTCGGACTAGCGAGGTACACAGATACGCAGTATTTT	CASSLGLARYTDTQYF
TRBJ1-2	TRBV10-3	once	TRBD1	TGTGCCATCAGCTCGCGACAGGGGGAGGATGGCTACACCTTC	CAISSRQGEDGYTF
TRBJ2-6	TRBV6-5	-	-	TGTGCCAGCACAGGGGAATTACGTGGGGCCAACGTCCTGACTTTC	CASTGELRGANVLTF
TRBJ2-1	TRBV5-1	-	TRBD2	TGCGCCAGCAGCTTGGAGGCTACTAGCGTCCCCCAGTTCTTC	CASSLEATSVPQFF
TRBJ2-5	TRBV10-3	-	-	TGTGCCATCAGTGGGGGGGACCAAGGGGAGACCCAGTACTTC	CAISGGDQGETQYF
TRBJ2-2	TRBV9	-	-	TGTGCCAGCAGCGTCTCCCCGGTCTACACCGGGGAGCTGTTTTTT	CASSVSPVYTGELFF
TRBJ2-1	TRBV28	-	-	TGTGCCAGCAGTTTGGAGCGGGCCTCCTACAATGAGCAGTTCTTC	CASSLERASYNEQFF
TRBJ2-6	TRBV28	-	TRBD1	TGTGCCAGCAGCATAGGGACAGGCGATCCTGGGGCCAACGTCCTGACTTTC	CASSIGTGDPGANVLTF
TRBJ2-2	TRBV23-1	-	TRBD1	TGCGCCAGCAGAACCTGGACAGGGAGCACCGGGGAGCTGTTTTTT	CASRTWTGSTGELFF
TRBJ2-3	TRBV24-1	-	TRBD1	TGTGCCACCAGTGATCCAACCGGGACAGGGCGAGATACGCAGTATTTT	CATSDPTGTGRDTQYF
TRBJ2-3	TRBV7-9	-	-	TGTGCCAGCAGCGTCCCGGGACAACCGAGCACAGATACGCAGTATTTT	CASSVPGQPSTDTQYF
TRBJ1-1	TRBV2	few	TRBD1	TGTGCCAGCAGTCCGGCGGCAGGGGGTGGCCAGAACACTGAAGCTTTCTTT	CASSPAAGGGQNTEAFF
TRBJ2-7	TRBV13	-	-	TGTGCCAGCAGCTACCTACTAGTGACCGAGCAGTACTTC	CASSYLLVTEQYF
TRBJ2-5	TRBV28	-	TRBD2	TGTGCCAGCAGTCCCAGATCGGGACTAGCGGGACCTCAAGAGACCCAGTACTTC	CASSPRSGLAGPQETQYF
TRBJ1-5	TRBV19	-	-	TGTGCCAGTAGTCAGGACAGTGGGCCTCAGCCCCAGCATTTT	CASSQDSGPQPQHF
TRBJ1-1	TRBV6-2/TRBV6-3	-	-	TGTGCCAGCAGTTACTTGGCAGGGAACACTGAAGCTTTCTTT	CASSYLAGNTEAFF
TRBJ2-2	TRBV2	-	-	TGTGCCAGCAGATCAGGGGCTAGACCGAACACCGGGGAGCTGTTTTTT	CASRSGARPNTGELFF
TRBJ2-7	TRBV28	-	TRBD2	TGTGCCAGCAGTTTTGGCCTAGCGGGAGTTGGCGGCTACGAGCAGTACTTC	CASSFGLAGVGGYEQYF
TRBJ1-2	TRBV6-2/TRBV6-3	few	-	TGTGCCAGCAGTTACCGCGGATCTGGCTACACCTTC	CASSYRGSGYTF
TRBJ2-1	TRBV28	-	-	TGTGCCAGCAGTTTGAGCGGCAGCGTAAAAAATGAGCAGTTCTTC	CASSLSGSVKNEQFF
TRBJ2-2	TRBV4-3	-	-	TGCGCCAGCAGCCCTGGACAGCCCGGGGAGCTGTTTTTT	CASSPGQPGELFF
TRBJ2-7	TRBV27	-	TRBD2	TGTGCCAGCAGTTCTCTAGCGGGAGGGTACGAGCAGTACTTC	CASSSLAGGYEQYF
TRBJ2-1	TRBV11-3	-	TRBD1	TGTGCCAGCAGCCTAGGGACAGACGAGCAGTTCTTC	CASSLGTDEQFF
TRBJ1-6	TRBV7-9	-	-	TGTGCCAGCAGCTTACTCGAGGATTCACCCCTCCACTTT	CASSLLEDSPLHF
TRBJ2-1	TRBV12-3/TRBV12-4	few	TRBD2	TGTGCCAGCAGTTTGGGGGACTACTATGAGCAGTTCTTC	CASSLGDYYEQFF
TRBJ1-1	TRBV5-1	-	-	TGCGCCAGCAGCTTAACACCGAACACTGAAGCTTTCTTT	CASSLTPNTEAFF
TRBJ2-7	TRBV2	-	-	TGTGCCAGCAGTTACAGACAGAGGAGCTCCTACGAGCAGTACTTC	CASSYRQRSSYEQYF
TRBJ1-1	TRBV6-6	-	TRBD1	TGTGCCAGCAGTTACAGCGGCAGGGGGCTTGTAACTGAAGCTTTCTTT	CASSYSGRGLVTEAFF
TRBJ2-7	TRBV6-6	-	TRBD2	TGTGCCAGCAGTTACTCCGGGAGGGCCAGATCCCACGAGCAGTACTTC	CASSYSGRARSHEQYF
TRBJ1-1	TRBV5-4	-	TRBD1	TGTGCCAGCAGCTGGGACAGGGTGAACACTGAAGCTTTCTTT	CASSWDRVNTEAFF
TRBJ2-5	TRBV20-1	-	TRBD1	TGCAGTGCTAGTCGACAGGGTCCATCAGAGACCCAGTACTTC	CSASRQGPSETQYF